The TCR beta chain described here comes from a study of T cells in localized non-small cell lung cancer. Note on this clone: Its antigen is undetermined.

With 0 bases removed from V and 0 bases from J, the gap between germline ends came to 10 bases. The CDR3 has 15 amino acids. Per germline, CDR1 SGDLS and CDR2 YYNGEE. Method: immunoSEQ multiplex PCR; TCRdb's copy keeps in-frame clones and lacks some. The data show 130,000 or so clones, roughly nine tenths seen once. Study findings and constraints: Uninvolved neighboring lung showed the greatest T cell clonality, exceeding tumor.

The source of this sequence is a female donor over 55 with stage I lung adenocarcinoma. The sequences come from peripheral blood, collected before any cancer treatment. The chain links TRBV9 to TRBJ2-7; D is ambiguous. The CDR3 nucleotides are TGTGCCAGCAGCGTAGGCGCGTTTAGCTCCTACGAGCAGTACTTC. Translating gives CASSVGAFSSYEQYF.